The 17 T cell receptor beta chains listed next were all sequenced from one sample in a study of T cells in Graves' hyperthyroidism and ophthalmopathy (dated by TCRdb to about 2019). The library was prepared using multiplex PCR. TCRdb names Illumina HiSeq 2000 as the instrument used. The TCR beta CDR3 regions were amplified from RNA transcripts. A first-round RT-PCR of the TCR CDR3 used the HTBI primer set with the Qiagen OneStep RT-PCR kit. TCRdb cleaned the public reads at Q25 with fastp, built clones with MiXCR and kept in-frame beta chains. Rows merge per CDR3 protein into single entries with the most common DNA and genes. The sample includes hundreds of thousands of distinct CDR3 sequences, with approximately 15% observed a single time. Jointly, the top ten make up roughly 5.7% of the sample. The sample comprised blood. The receptor set was obtained from a woman aged 25 to 39 with Graves' hyperthyroidism that later progressed to Graves' ophthalmopathy.

This clonotype was detected a few times. The chain couples TRBV24-1 to TRBJ2-2; TRBD2 might be the D (5 bases). The V gene lost 9 bases and the J gene lost 0 bases, with 7 bases spanning the gap. The germline V gene has CDR1 KGHDR and CDR2 SFDVKD. This CDR3 comprises 13 residues. CDR3 nucleotides: TGTGCCACCGAGGGCTCGAACACCGGGGAGCTGTTTTTT. Its protein is CATEGSNTGELFF.

This clonotype was detected ten times or more. The chain couples TRBV12-3 or TRBV12-4 to TRBJ2-1, with TRBD2 as a possible D gene (6 bases). Deletions cut 10 bases from V and 10 bases from J, with 23 bases between. The CDR3 length is 14 residues. The CDR3 sequence: CATRLIGTGGEQFF. The CDR3 DNA sequence: TGTGCCACCCGACTGATCGGGACTGGGGGAGAGCAGTTCTTC.

Many counts were recorded for this clonotype. This rearrangement joins TRBV27 to TRBJ2-7; a possible D gene is TRBD1 (6 bases). The CDR3 has 13 residues. Germline CDR1 and CDR2: MNHEY and SMNVEV (reference sequence). With 5 bases removed from V and 3 bases from J, the gap between germline ends came to 11 bases. CDR3: CASSGTQIYEQYF. The CDR3 DNA follows: TGTGCCAGCAGTGGGACACAAATCTACGAGCAGTACTTC.

This clonotype was detected many times. The chain couples TRBV12-3 or TRBV12-4 to TRBJ1-4; D uncertain. CDR3 length: 13 amino acids. Deletions cut 5 bases from V and 8 bases from J, with 12 bases between. CDR3: CASSPTGGEKLFF. DNA for the CDR3: TGTGCCAGCAGTCCTACGGGAGGGGAAAAACTGTTTTTT.

At least ten counts were recorded for this clonotype. The chain is built from TRBV14 and TRBJ2-4; possibly TRBD1 or TRBD2 for D (5 bases each). The CDR3 contains 16 residues. The V end was cut by 1 base, the J end by 3 bases, with 13 bases between. Per the germline V gene, CDR1 is SGHDN and CDR2 is FVKESK. CDR3 region: CASSQARGRGKNIQYF. Here the CDR3 DNA reads TGTGCCAGCAGCCAAGCCCGGGGCCGGGGCAAAAACATTCAGTACTTC.

This rearrangement joins TRBV6-5 to TRBJ1-6; 7 bases agree with TRBD1. The CDR3 extends over 16 amino acids. Germline CDR1 is MNHEY and CDR2 is SVGAGI. The ends lost 0 bases at V and 7 bases at J; junction bases unmatched: 6. CDR3 loop: CASSYSQDRRNSPLHF. DNA for the CDR3: TGTGCCAGCAGTTACTCCCAGGACAGGAGAAATTCACCCCTCCACTTT.

To note about this clonotype: A much larger clone differs by one base, so this may be a read error. The gene calls are TRBV12-3 or TRBV12-4 and TRBJ2-7; D is perhaps TRBD1 (5 bases). V was shortened by 5 bases and J by 4 bases, with 18 bases between the two germline ends. This CDR3 is 15 amino acids long. The CDR3 spells CASSRQWARIYEQYF. CDR3 nucleotides: TGTGCCAGCAGTCGACAGTGGGCGCGTATTTACGAGCAGTACTTC.

This clonotype was seen many times. The chain employs TRBV29-1 and TRBJ2-2; the D gene is possibly TRBD2 (6 bases). The germline V and J ends were trimmed by 0 bases and 7 bases, with 15 bases remaining between them. This CDR3 has 15 residues. Germline V lookup: CDR1 SQVTM, CDR2 ANQGSEA. CDR3 nucleotides: TGCAGCGTTGAAGAGGGGGACTGGGGAGGCGGGGAGCTGTTTTTT. Translated, it gives CSVEEGDWGGGELFF.

Ten or more counts support this clonotype. V gene TRBV6-1 combines with J gene TRBJ2-1; the match to TRBD2 covers 11 bases. CDR3 size: 16 residues. V lost 5 bases, J lost 7 bases, and 10 bases stayed unmatched. Per the germline V gene, CDR1 is MNHNS and CDR2 is SASEGT. The CDR3 DNA sequence: TGTGCCAGCAGTTACGGTATAGCGGGAGGGATGAATGAGCAGTTCTTC. Amino acid sequence: CASSYGIAGGMNEQFF.

This clonotype has a handful of counts. The V and J genes are TRBV9 and TRBJ2-1; TRBD2 might be the D (6 bases). CDR1 and CDR2 from the germline V gene are SGDLS and YYNGEE. The CDR3 runs to 14 residues. V gave up 4 bases and J gave up 2 bases, with 10 bases separating them. As DNA, the CDR3 is TGTGCCAGCAGCCGGGACTTACCCTACAATGAGCAGTTCTTC. Translated, it gives CASSRDLPYNEQFF.

This rearrangement joins TRBV19 to TRBJ2-1; 9 bases are a match to TRBD2. CDR1 is LNHDA, CDR2 SQIVND, per germline (reference sequence). The CDR3 has 14 amino acids. V was pared by 3 bases and J by 6 bases, with 3 bases of the junction left unmatched. The DNA of the CDR3 is TGTGCCAGTAGTATGGGACTAGCCGGCAATGAGCAGTTCTTC. This codes for CASSMGLAGNEQFF.

This chain's CDR3 is CAWSRPVNSPLHF. In nucleotides, the CDR3 is TGTGCCTGGAGTCGCCCGGTTAATTCACCCCTCCACTTT. The V call is TRBV30, the J call TRBJ1-6; D gene uncertain. The CDR3 is made up of 13 amino acids. V gave up 2 bases and J gave up 6 bases, with 8 bases separating them. Looked up from germline, CDR1 is GTSNPN and CDR2 is SVGIG (reference sequence).

V gene TRBV7-9 combines with J gene TRBJ2-1, with D perhaps matching TRBD1 (6 bases). The CDR3 covers 12 residues. Per germline, CDR1 SEHNR and CDR2 FQNEAQ (reference sequence). V was cut by 4 bases and J by 9 bases, with 10 bases left in between. In DNA form, the CDR3 reads TGTGCCAGCAGCTACCAGGGGTTTGAGCAGTTCTTC. Translated: CASSYQGFEQFF.

This clonotype was seen many times. The rearrangement links TRBV28 to TRBJ1-5; D may be TRBD1 (6 bases). The CDR3 extends over 13 amino acids. Germline lookup yields CDR1 MDHEN and CDR2 SYDVKM. The germline V and J ends were trimmed by 6 bases and 6 bases, with 12 bases remaining between them. CDR3 sequence (DNA): TGTGCCAGCAGGGCAGGGGCGGCTCAGCCCCAGCATTTT. This codes for CASRAGAAQPQHF.

This clonotype was observed a handful of times. The chain links TRBV10-1 to TRBJ2-5; D assignment may be TRBD1 or TRBD2 (5 bases each). Germline CDR1 and CDR2: WNHNN and SYGVQD (reference sequence). The CDR3 sequence is 17 residues long. The V gene lost 0 bases and the J gene lost 7 bases, with 21 bases spanning the gap. CDR3 region: CASSESKGRGSPATQYF. The DNA of the CDR3 is TGCGCCAGCAGTGAGTCGAAAGGCCGGGGCTCTCCGGCGACCCAGTACTTC.

This clonotype has more than one count but fewer than ten. This sequence joins TRBV14 and TRBJ2-7, with 7 bases matching TRBD2. The V gene end was trimmed by 1 base and the J gene end by 3 bases; junction bases not matched to a gene: 3. The CDR3 runs 14 residues. Germline values: CDR1 SGHDN, CDR2 FVKESK. The CDR3 DNA sequence: TGTGCCAGCAGCCAAGGCAGCGGGAACTACGAGCAGTACTTC. It yields the protein CASSQGSGNYEQYF. Full variable domain (missing parts from reference TRBV14 and TRBJ2-7): EAGVTQFPSHSVIEKGQTVTLRCDPISGHDNLYWYRRVMGKEIKFLLHFVKESKQDESGMPNNRFLAERTGGTYSTLKVQPAELEDSGVYFCASSQGSGNYEQYFGPGTRLTVT.

This clonotype was detected only a few times. This sequence joins TRBV5-6 and TRBJ2-7; 9 positions match TRBD1. The V gene end was trimmed by 4 bases and the J gene end by 7 bases; junction bases not matched to a gene: 9. Germline loops: CDR1 SGHDT, CDR2 YYEEEE. This CDR3 region has 14 residues. As DNA, the CDR3 is TGTGCCAGCAGCCCGGGACAGGGATATGGAGAGCAGTACTTC. It encodes CASSPGQGYGEQYF.